The present T cell receptor beta chain was sequenced within a study of neurological immune-mediated disorders. cDNA synthesis was performed by 5'RACE with 10-nucleotide random UMIs. TCRdb redid the calling of the 5' RACE reads with MiXCR, one entry per CDR3 protein. The profile shows approximately 74,000 distinct CDR3 sequences, about 9% of them singletons. The study's findings and limits: Whereas HTLV-1-associated myelopathy showed the most TCR clonal expansion, multiple sclerosis showed the least, with levels below those of healthy controls. None of the CDR3 amino acid sequences of expanded clones recurred across subjects, suggesting private repertoires in all groups.

Many counts were recorded for this clonotype. The target antigen is unknown. 2 million PBMCs stored at -80 C were the source of the unsorted libraries. The CDR3 is 14 amino acids. V lost 0 bases to trimming and J lost 6 bases, with 12 bases between them. Germline V lookup: CDR1 DFQATT, CDR2 SNEGSKA (reference sequence). This sequence originates from a man aged 45-65 years in good health. Material: PBMCs. The genes are TRBV20-1 and TRBJ2-1; TRBD1 or TRBD2 may be the D gene (7 bases each). The DNA of the CDR3 is TGCAGTGCTAGAGATCCAGGGGGGGGCAATGAGCAGTTCTTC. Residues: CSARDPGGGNEQFF.